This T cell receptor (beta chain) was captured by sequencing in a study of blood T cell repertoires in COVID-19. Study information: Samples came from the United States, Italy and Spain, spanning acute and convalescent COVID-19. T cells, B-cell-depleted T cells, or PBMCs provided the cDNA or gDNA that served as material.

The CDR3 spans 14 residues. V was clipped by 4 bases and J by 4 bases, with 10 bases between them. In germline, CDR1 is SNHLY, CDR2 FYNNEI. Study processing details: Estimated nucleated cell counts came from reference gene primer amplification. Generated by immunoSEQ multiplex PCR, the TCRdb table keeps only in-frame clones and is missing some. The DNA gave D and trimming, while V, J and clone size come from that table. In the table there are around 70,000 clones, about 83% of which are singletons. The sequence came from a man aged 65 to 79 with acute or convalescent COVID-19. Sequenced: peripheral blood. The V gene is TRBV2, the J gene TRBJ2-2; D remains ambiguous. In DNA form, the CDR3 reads TGTGCCAGCAGTGGCCAGTTGATCACCGGGGAGCTGTTTTTT. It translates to CASSGQLITGELFF.